This T cell receptor beta chain was profiled in a study of regulatory T cells in long-lasting Graves disease. This clonotype was counted between two and nine times. The CDR3 is 14 amino acids. Germline values: CDR1 MGHRA, CDR2 YSYEKL. Deletions cut 6 bases from V and 2 bases from J, with 11 bases between. With iRepertoire HTBI primers and Arm-PCR of CDR3 regions, TCR beta libraries were built. TCRdb recomputed calls from the multiplex PCR reads with MiXCR, one row per CDR3 protein. The repertoire holds around 450,000 distinct CDR3 sequences, with 14% to 15% as singletons. Time point here: newly diagnosed GD, antithyroid drugs for less than 3 months. The TCR library was made from RNA extracted from PBMCs. The same sample was also studied in work on T cells in Graves' hyperthyroidism and ophthalmopathy.

Sequenced here: peripheral blood mononuclear cells (PBMCs), sampled at new diagnosis, from a patient treated with antithyroid drugs. This sequence originates from a woman aged 25 to 39 with Graves disease. This chain links TRBV4-1 with TRBJ1-3, with no clear D. In DNA, the CDR3 is TGCGCCAGCAGTCCCACTCGAACTGGAAACACCATATATTTT. Amino acid sequence: CASSPTRTGNTIYF.